The rows below give T cell receptor beta chains drawn from one sample of a study of cytomegalovirus exposure and HLA in healthy donors. Generated by immunoSEQ multiplex PCR, the TCRdb table keeps only in-frame clones and is missing some. The data contain 150,000 to 200,000 clones, over 60% of them singletons. Material for sequencing was PBMCs. Every receptor here comes from a woman between 40 and 50 years old in good health and CMV-seronegative. Both conserved end residues are part of each CDR3.

length: 16
V: TRBV30
CDR3: CAWSEGAGIFSYEQYF

length: 14
V: TRBV19
CDR3: CASLTPGQGTEAFF

length: 14
V: TRBV30
CDR3: CASESGLSYNEQFF

length: 15
V: TRBV9
CDR3: CASSDGGQLNTEAFF

length: 15
V: TRBV19
CDR3: CASSQAGGRIGEQFF

length: 17
V: TRBV5-6
CDR3: CASSSTVGTGRSYEQYF

length: 18
V: TRBV5-1
CDR3: CASSGPRGSVSGANVLTF

length: 13
V: TRBV30
CDR3: CAWEGQAAGELFF

length: 13
V: TRBV10-3
CDR3: CAARAGEREKLFF

length: 15
V: TRBV4-1
CDR3: CASSQVRLARNEQFF

length: 14
V: TRBV9
CDR3: CASSLGTTQETQYF

length: 16
V: TRBV5-1
CDR3: CASSERTSGIQETQYF

length: 14
V: TRBV27
CDR3: CASRGEQGWGPQHF

length: 17
V: TRBV10-3
CDR3: CAISGTSTSGRANEQFF

length: 16
V: TRBV15
CDR3: CATSQGTSGIYNEQFF

length: 11
V: TRBV6-5
CDR3: CASTTGDEAFF

length: 18
V: TRBV27
CDR3: CASSLKLSGLDWSNEQFF

length: 19
V: TRBV7-2
CDR3: CASSWWGQGFGRVGETQYF

length: 16
V: TRBV7-9
CDR3: CASSLGGDRVNYGYTF

length: 13
V: TRBV30
CDR3: CAWSVSGTTEAFF

length: 14
V: TRBV5-1
CDR3: CASADRGNGNTIYF

length: 16
V: TRBV5-5
CDR3: CASSSGVSVDPGELFF

length: 14
V: TRBV4-3
CDR3: CASSPSGQNYGYTF

length: 15
V: TRBV5-1
CDR3: CASSLAGTVNYGYTF

length: 13
V: TRBV5-7
CDR3: CASSLVPGYQQFF

length: 16
V: TRBV19
CDR3: CASSTYGQGAATEAFF

length: 13
V: TRBV7-9
CDR3: CASSFLNTGELFF

length: 15
V: TRBV25-1
CDR3: CASRDTGGAWTEAFF

length: 13
V: TRBV7-9
CDR3: CASSSRGGTEAFF

length: 14
V: TRBV9
CDR3: CASSFGTRGTEAFF

length: 14
V: TRBV5-1
CDR3: CASRSGLNTGELFF

length: 14
V: TRBV5-6
CDR3: CASSLGGRENIQYF

length: 12
V: TRBV30
CDR3: CAWTDSGALAFF

length: 14
V: TRBV4-3
CDR3: CASSLRRGGQPQHF

length: 15
V: TRBV11-3
CDR3: CASSSSGPAGGGYTF

length: 15
V: TRBV6-5
CDR3: CASSRSGTGNQPQHF

length: 14
V: TRBV29-1
CDR3: CSVEFVRTDNEQFF

length: 17
V: TRBV11-3
CDR3: CASSLFSSGGDYNEQFF

length: 15
V: TRBV7-2
CDR3: CASSLRGQGITEAFF

length: 16
V: TRBV7-9
CDR3: CASSLGGGRAADTQYF

length: 14
V: TRBV7-2
CDR3: CASSPQGADYGYTF

length: 18
V: TRBV5-1
CDR3: CASSSIPSTGPGANVLTF

length: 15
V: TRBV4-3
CDR3: CASSQDVPITHGYTF

length: 15
V: TRBV5-8
CDR3: CASSLRTPWAGKLFF

length: 11
V: TRBV29-1
CDR3: CSGTARGEAFF

length: 15
V: TRBV11-3
CDR3: CASRETGLAGTEQFF

length: 14
V: TRBV19
CDR3: CASSMIPGSGELFF

length: 14
V: TRBV25-1
CDR3: CASSESAAPYGYTF

length: 13
V: TRBV4-3
CDR3: CASSQYYSGEQFF

length: 15
V: TRBV9
CDR3: CASTKAPGSYNEQFF

length: 12
V: TRBV6-5
CDR3: CACGTGNYEQYF

length: 17
V: TRBV4-2
CDR3: CASSHSGGSGNTDTQYF

length: 10
V: TRBV6-1
CDR3: CASRSTEAFF

length: 12
V: TRBV7-2
CDR3: CASSPGGQPQHF

length: 16
V: TRBV11-3
CDR3: CASSLVSTVPNYGYTF

length: 17
V: TRBV29-1
CDR3: CSVTAGTTRFFGYTQYF